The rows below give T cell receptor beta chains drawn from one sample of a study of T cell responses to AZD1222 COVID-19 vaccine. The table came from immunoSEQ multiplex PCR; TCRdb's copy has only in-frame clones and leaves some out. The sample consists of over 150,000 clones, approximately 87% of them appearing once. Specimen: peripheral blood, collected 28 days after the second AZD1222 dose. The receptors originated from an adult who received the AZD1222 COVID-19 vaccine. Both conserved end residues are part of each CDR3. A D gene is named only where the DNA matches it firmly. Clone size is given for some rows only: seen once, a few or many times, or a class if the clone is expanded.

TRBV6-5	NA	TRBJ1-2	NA	CASSPGDGYTF	TGTGCCAGCAGCCCCGGCGATGGCTACACCTTC
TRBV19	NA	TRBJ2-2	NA	CASSIGGSRTGELFF	TGTGCCAGTAGTATCGGCGGGTCACGAACCGGGGAGCTGTTTTTT
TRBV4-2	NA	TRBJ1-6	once	CASSQVALPPLHF	TGTGCCAGCAGCCAAGTTGCTCTCCCACCCCTCCACTTT
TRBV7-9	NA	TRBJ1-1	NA	CASSFRGVWTEAFF	TGTGCCAGCAGCTTCAGAGGAGTTTGGACTGAAGCTTTCTTT
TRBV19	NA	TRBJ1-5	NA	CASSIKAPFRPQHF	TGTGCCAGTAGTATAAAGGCCCCCTTTCGGCCCCAGCATTTT
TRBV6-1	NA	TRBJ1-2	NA	CASSEGGNYGYTF	TGTGCCAGCAGTGAGGGGGGGAACTATGGCTACACCTTC
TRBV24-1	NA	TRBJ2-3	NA	CATSDGTHGFLDTQYF	TGTGCCACCAGTGATGGCACTCATGGCTTTTTGGATACGCAGTATTTT
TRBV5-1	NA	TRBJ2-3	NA	CASSLGQIGGTDTQYF	TGCGCCAGCAGCTTGGGGCAAATTGGAGGCACAGATACGCAGTATTTT
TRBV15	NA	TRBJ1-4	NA	CATSRDTGIEKLFF	TGTGCCACCAGCAGAGACACAGGGATTGAAAAACTGTTTTTT
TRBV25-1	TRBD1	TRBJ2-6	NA	CASSASGTAGANVLTF	TGTGCCAGCAGTGCCTCCGGGACAGCTGGGGCCAACGTCCTGACTTTC
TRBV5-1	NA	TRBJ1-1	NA	CASSLAPGNTEAFF	TGCGCCAGCAGCTTGGCCCCCGGGAACACTGAAGCTTTCTTT
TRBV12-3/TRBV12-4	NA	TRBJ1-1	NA	CASSFPVNTEAFF	TGTGCCAGCAGTTTTCCAGTGAACACTGAAGCTTTCTTT
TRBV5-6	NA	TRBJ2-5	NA	CASSPGNKYQETQYF	TGTGCCAGCAGCCCCGGTAACAAGTACCAAGAGACCCAGTACTTC
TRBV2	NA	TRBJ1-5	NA	CASSEVQGLNQPQHF	TGTGCCAGCAGTGAAGTACAGGGTCTAAATCAGCCCCAGCATTTT
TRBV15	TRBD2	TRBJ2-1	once	CATSSRLAGGEQFF	TGTGCCACCAGCAGCCGGCTAGCGGGGGGTGAGCAGTTCTTC
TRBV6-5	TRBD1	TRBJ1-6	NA	CASSTPGTGDSPLHF	TGTGCCAGCAGTACACCAGGGACAGGGGATTCACCCCTCCACTTT
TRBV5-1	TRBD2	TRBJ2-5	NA	CASSSEKTSGGMWEETQYF	TGCGCCAGCAGCTCCGAAAAGACTAGCGGGGGAATGTGGGAAGAGACCCAGTACTTC
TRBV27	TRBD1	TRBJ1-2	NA	CASSIRQGRGFNYGYTF	TGTGCCAGCAGTATCAGACAGGGGAGGGGTTTTAACTATGGCTACACCTTC
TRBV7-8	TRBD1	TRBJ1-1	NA	CASSRRDRDSEAFF	TGTGCCAGCAGCCGTCGGGACAGGGACTCTGAAGCTTTCTTT
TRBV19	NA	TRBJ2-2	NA	CASNPPPGELFF	TGTGCCAGTAACCCTCCCCCCGGGGAGCTGTTTTTT
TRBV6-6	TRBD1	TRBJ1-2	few	CASSPTGGPSNYGYTF	TGTGCCAGCAGTCCGACAGGGGGCCCATCTAACTATGGCTACACCTTC